These T cell receptor beta chains were read from a single sample in a study of identifying expanded T cells in peripheral blood. The assay was immunoSEQ multiplex PCR, and TCRdb's table has in-frame clones only and misses some. The profile shows about 85,000 clones, about nine tenths of them singletons. Material for sequencing was blood. All receptors come from a person between 18 and 75 years old in good health. Each CDR3 is given with its conserved first and last residue. Each record gives: clone size, J gene, V gene, CDR3 protein. Clone size, where shown, is once, few, many, or a class for clones that have expanded.

-	TRBJ2-7	TRBV7-8	CASRGEYEQYF
-	TRBJ2-2	TRBV2	CASSDYPESTGELFF
-	TRBJ2-5	TRBV9	CASSGVGGTQETQYF
-	TRBJ2-3	TRBV5-6	CASSVQVTDTQYF
-	TRBJ1-3	TRBV4-2	CASSQDAPGVGGNTIYF
-	TRBJ2-2	TRBV30	CARRPRGTGELFF
-	TRBJ1-1	TRBV19	CASNSRLQARAFF
-	TRBJ2-7	TRBV12-5	CASGLPSSYEQYF
-	TRBJ1-5	TRBV6-4	CASSDGQINQPQHF
once	TRBJ1-3	TRBV30	CAWTSGNTIYF
-	TRBJ2-7	TRBV6-6	CASSGLAGVHEQYF
-	TRBJ2-7	TRBV11-2	CASSSSMGSYEQYF
-	TRBJ2-7	TRBV19	CASRGAYEQYF
-	TRBJ2-7	TRBV4-2	CASSQDGGLNSYEQYF
-	TRBJ1-1	TRBV15	CATSRDLPPYEAFF
-	TRBJ1-2	TRBV6-1	CASSETNYGYTF
-	TRBJ1-6	TRBV14	CASSQQGRYNSPLHF